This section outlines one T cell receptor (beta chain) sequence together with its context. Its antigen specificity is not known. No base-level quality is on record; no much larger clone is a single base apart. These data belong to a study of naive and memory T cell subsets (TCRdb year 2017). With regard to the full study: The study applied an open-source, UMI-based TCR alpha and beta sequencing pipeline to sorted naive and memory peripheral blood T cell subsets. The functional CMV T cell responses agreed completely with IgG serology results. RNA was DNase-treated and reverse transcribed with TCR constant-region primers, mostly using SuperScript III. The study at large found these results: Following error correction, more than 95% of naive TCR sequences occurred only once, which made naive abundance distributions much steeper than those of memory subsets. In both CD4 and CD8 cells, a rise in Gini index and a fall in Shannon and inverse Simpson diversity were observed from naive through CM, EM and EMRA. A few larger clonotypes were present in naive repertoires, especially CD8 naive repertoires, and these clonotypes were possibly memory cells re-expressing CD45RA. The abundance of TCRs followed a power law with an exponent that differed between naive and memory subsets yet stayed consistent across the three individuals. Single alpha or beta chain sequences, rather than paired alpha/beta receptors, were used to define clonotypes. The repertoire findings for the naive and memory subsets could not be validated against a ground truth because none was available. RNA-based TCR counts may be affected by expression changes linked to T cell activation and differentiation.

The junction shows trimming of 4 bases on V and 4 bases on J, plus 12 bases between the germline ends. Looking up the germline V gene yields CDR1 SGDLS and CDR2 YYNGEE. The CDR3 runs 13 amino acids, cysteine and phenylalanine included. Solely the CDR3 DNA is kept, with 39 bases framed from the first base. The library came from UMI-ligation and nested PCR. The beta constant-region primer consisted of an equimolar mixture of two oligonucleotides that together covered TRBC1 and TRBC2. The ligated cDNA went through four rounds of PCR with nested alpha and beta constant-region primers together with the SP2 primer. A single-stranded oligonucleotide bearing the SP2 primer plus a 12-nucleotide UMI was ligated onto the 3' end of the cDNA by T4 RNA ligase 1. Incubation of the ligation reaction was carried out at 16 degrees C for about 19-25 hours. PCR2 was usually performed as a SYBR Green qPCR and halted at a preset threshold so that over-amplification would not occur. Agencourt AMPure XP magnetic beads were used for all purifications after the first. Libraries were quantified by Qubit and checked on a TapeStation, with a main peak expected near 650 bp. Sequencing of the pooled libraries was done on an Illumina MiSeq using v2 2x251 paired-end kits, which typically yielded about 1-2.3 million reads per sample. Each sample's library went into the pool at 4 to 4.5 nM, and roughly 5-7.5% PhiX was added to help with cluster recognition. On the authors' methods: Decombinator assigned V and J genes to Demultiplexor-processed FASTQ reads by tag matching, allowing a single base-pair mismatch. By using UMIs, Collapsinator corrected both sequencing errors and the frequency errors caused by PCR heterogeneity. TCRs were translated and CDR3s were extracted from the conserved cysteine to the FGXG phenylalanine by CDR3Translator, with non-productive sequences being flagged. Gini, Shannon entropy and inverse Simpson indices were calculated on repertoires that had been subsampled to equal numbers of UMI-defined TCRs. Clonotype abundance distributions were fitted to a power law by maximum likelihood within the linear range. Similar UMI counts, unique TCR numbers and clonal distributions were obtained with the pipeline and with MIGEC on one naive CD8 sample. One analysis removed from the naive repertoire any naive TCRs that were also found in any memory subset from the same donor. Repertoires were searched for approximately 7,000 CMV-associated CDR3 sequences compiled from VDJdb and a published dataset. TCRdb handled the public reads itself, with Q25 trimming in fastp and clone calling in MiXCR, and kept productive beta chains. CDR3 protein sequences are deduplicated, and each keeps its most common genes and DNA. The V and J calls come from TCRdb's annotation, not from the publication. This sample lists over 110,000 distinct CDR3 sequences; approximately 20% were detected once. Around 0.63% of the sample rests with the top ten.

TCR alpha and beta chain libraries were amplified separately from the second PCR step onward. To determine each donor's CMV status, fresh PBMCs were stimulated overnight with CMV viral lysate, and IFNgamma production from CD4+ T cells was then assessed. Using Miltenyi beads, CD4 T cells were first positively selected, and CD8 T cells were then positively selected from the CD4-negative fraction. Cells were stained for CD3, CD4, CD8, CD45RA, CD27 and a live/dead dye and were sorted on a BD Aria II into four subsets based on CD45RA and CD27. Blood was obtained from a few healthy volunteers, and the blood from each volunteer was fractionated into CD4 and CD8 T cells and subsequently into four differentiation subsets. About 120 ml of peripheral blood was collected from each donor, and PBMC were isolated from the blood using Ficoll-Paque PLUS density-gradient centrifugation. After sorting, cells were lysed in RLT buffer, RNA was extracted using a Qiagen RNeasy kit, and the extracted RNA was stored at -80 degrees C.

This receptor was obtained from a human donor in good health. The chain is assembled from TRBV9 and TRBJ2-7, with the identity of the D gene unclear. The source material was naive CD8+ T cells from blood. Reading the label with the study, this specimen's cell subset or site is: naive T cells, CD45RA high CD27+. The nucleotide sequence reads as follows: TGTGCCAGCAGCTCAACCACGACGTACGAGCAGTACTTC. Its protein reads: CASSSTTTYEQYF.